The present TCR beta chain was sequenced within a study of T-cell memory formation after mild COVID-19. V was cut by 6 bases and J by 5 bases, with 28 bases left in between. Germline values: CDR1 SEHNR, CDR2 FQNEAQ (reference sequence). This CDR3 has 18 residues. A single record per CDR3 protein comes from TCRdb applying MiXCR to the 5' RACE reads. The table lists 300,000 to 350,000 distinct CDR3 sequences, roughly an eighth of them singletons. The chain links TRBV7-9 to TRBJ2-5, with D possibly TRBD1 on 5 matching bases. Source material: PBMCs or a T cell subset sorted from them (not recorded which). The sequence was obtained from a man younger than 35 who had mild COVID-19 (a few samples of this study predate the infection). Cell type and time point are not known. DNA for the CDR3: TGTGCCAGCAGTCGCCGCCTGGGGCGACAGATGGGAATGGAGACCCAGTACTTC. It translates to CASSRRLGRQMGMETQYF.